This paragraph covers one T cell receptor beta chain sequence. This specimen comes from a study of blood T cell repertoires in COVID-19. Sequencing used immunoSEQ multiplex PCR; TCRdb keeps in-frame clones, though not all of them. The sample has more than 30,000 clones; approximately 96% are singletons. Germline V lookup: CDR1 MNHEY, CDR2 SVGAGI. This CDR3 is built from 14 residues. Trimming cost V 6 bases and J 6 bases; bases outside gene matches: 9. The chain carries TRBV6-5 and TRBJ2-3, with 7 positions matching TRBD2. The sample comprised peripheral blood. The TCR was taken from a human donor with active COVID-19. The donor label of this sample is uncertain. CDR3 sequence: CASRSSGRPDTQYF. DNA for the CDR3: TGTGCCAGCAGATCTAGCGGTCGGCCTGATACGCAGTATTTT.